The 19 T cell receptor beta chains reported below all come from one sample, sequenced in a study of identifying expanded T cells in peripheral blood. This table comes from immunoSEQ multiplex PCR, and its TCRdb copy is limited to in-frame clones, with some not included. The repertoire consists of 83,000 or so clones, with about 88% occurring once and the leading ten covering 3.5% to 4.5%. The sequenced material came from blood. The receptors come from a person aged 18 to 70 in good health.

This sequence joins TRBV27 and TRBJ1-2; 9 bases are a match to TRBD1. Germline trimming cut 2 bases from V and 5 bases from J; bases unmatched to any gene: 3. The CDR3 sequence is 14 residues long. Germline lookup yields CDR1 MNHEY and CDR2 SMNVEV (reference sequence). Here the CDR3 reads CASSLTGGNYGYTF. In DNA, the CDR3 is TGTGCCAGCAGTTTAACAGGGGGCAATTATGGCTACACCTTC.

The chain employs TRBV5-8 and TRBJ2-5; D gene uncertain. CDR3 length: 15 amino acids. V was cut by 0 bases and J by 5 bases, with 14 bases left in between. Germline CDR1 is SGHTS and CDR2 is YDEGEE. The CDR3 loop reads CASSLGTGLSETQYF. The DNA for the CDR3 is TGTGCCAGCAGCTTGGGGACGGGCTTAAGCGAGACCCAGTACTTC.

The chain employs TRBV4-2 and TRBJ2-2; no reliable D call. Trimming left V 0 bases short and J 7 bases short, with 3 bases between. This CDR3 region has 12 residues. The germline V gene has CDR1 LGHNA and CDR2 YNFKEQ. As DNA, the CDR3 is TGTGCCAGCAGCCAAGAAGACGGGGAGCTGTTTTTT. It yields the protein CASSQEDGELFF.

This chain joins TRBV5-1 and TRBJ2-2, with 9 bases identical to TRBD2. CDR1 is SGHRS, CDR2 YFSETQ, per germline. The CDR3 has 15 amino acids. V shed 3 bases and J 2 bases; nucleotides not matched to a gene: 2. The CDR3 sequence: CASSSRGGNTGELFF. CDR3 nucleotide sequence: TGCGCCAGCAGCTCGCGGGGGGGCAACACCGGGGAGCTGTTTTTT.

This chain uses TRBV5-4 with TRBJ2-5, with TRBD1 matching 7 bases. The V and J ends lost 0 bases and 2 bases, in that order; junction bases with no gene match: 4. The length of the CDR3 is 15 residues. Germline assignment: CDR1 SGHNT and CDR2 YYREEE (reference sequence). CDR3 sequence: CASSLETGYQETQYF. The CDR3 coding sequence is TGTGCCAGCAGCTTGGAGACAGGGTATCAAGAGACCCAGTACTTC. Using reference TRBV5-4 and TRBJ2-5 for the parts outside the CDR3, the full variable domain is ETGVTQSPTHLIKTRGQQVTLRCSSQSGHNTVSWYQQALGQGPQFIFQYYREEENGRGNFPPRFSGLQFPNYSSELNVNALELDDSALYLCASSLETGYQETQYFGPGTRLLVL.

V and J are TRBV19 and TRBJ1-3; no firm D call. This CDR3 region has 16 residues. Trimming pared 6 bases from V and 1 base from J, leaving 16 bases between. The germline V gene encodes CDR1 LNHDA and CDR2 SQIVND (reference sequence). The DNA of the CDR3 is TGTGCCAGTAGGAATTTAGGTGGAGGTTCTGGAAACACCATATATTTT. Its protein product is CASRNLGGGSGNTIYF.

V is TRBV6-5 and J is TRBJ1-2; a possible D gene is TRBD1 (5 bases). With 7 bases removed from V and 1 base from J, the gap between germline ends came to 13 bases. Per the germline V gene, CDR1 is MNHEY and CDR2 is SVGAGI. The CDR3 covers 14 residues. CDR3 bases: TGTGCCAGCACTCGGGACTCCAGTAACTATGGCTACACCTTC. Protein product: CASTRDSSNYGYTF.

This chain joins TRBV7-6 and TRBJ1-1; 7 bases agree with TRBD1. This CDR3 is 14 amino acids long. From germline, CDR1 is SGHVS and CDR2 FNYEAQ. After removal of 2 bases from V and 4 bases from J, the junction contained 4 bases not matched to a gene. CDR3 sequence: CASSLWDSSTEAFF. The CDR3 nucleotides are TGTGCCAGCAGCTTATGGGACAGTAGCACTGAAGCTTTCTTT.

This chain joins TRBV27 and TRBJ2-2, with D possibly being TRBD1 or TRBD2 (6 bases each). This CDR3 region has 15 residues. V lost 5 bases and J lost 1, with 11 bases in between. Looked up from germline, CDR1 is MNHEY and CDR2 is SMNVEV (reference sequence). In DNA form, the CDR3 reads TGTGCCAGCAGTAGGGGGGCCGGGAACACCGGGGAGCTGTTTTTT. Encoded protein: CASSRGAGNTGELFF.

The J gene is TRBJ1-6, the V gene TRBV6-5; D is unresolved. The CDR3 is made up of 14 amino acids. Germline loops: CDR1 MNHEY, CDR2 SVGAGI. The V end lost 4 bases, the J end lost 7 bases, and 11 bases lay between the germline ends. CDR3 nucleotide sequence: TGTGCCAGCAGTTCTTACATGAGGAATTCACCCCTCCACTTT. Its protein is CASSSYMRNSPLHF.

The chain carries TRBV5-1 and TRBJ2-1; 10 bases match TRBD2. The germline CDR1 and CDR2 sequences are SGHRS and YFSETQ. The junction had 10 bases not matched to a gene; V was cut back by 4 bases and J by 6 bases. The CDR3 contains 16 residues. Written as DNA, the CDR3 is TGCGCCAGCAGCGTGACCAGGGGACTAGCGACCAATGAGCAGTTCTTC. This encodes CASSVTRGLATNEQFF. Variable domain in full (rest from reference TRBV5-1 and TRBJ2-1): KAGVTQTPRYLIKTRGQQVTLSCSPISGHRSVSWYQQTPGQGLQFLFEYFSETQRNKGNFPGRFSGRQFSNSRSEMNVSTLELGDSALYLCASSVTRGLATNEQFFGPGTRLTVL.

The CDR3: CASGGRTGGTGELFF. The CDR3 DNA reads as TGTGCCAGCGGCGGCAGGACAGGAGGGACCGGGGAGCTGTTTTTT. The chain is built from TRBV5-6 and TRBJ2-2; maybe TRBD1 (7 bases). The germline gives CDR1 SGHDT, CDR2 YYEEEE. The CDR3 covers 15 residues. The V and J ends lost 7 bases and 5 bases respectively, with 18 bases between them.

The chain is built from TRBV27 and TRBJ2-1, with 10 positions matching TRBD2. Germline V CDR1 and CDR2: MNHEY, SMNVEV (reference sequence). The CDR3 has 17 residues. V was clipped by 3 bases and J by 10 bases; unmatched bases: 15. The CDR3, as DNA: TGTGCCAGCAGTTTTGACAGGGTGAGCGGGAGGGCGGGGGAGCAGTTCTTC. Amino acid sequence: CASSFDRVSGRAGEQFF.

This clone was found many times. The rearrangement joins TRBV29-1 to TRBJ1-4, with D maybe TRBD1 (5 bases). CDR1 is SQVTM, CDR2 ANQGSEA, per germline. The V and J ends lost 5 bases and 8 bases respectively, with 12 bases between them. The CDR3 has 12 amino acids. Written as DNA, the CDR3 is TGCAGCGTTACCGGGGGAAGGGAAAAACTGTTTTTT. Translated: CSVTGGREKLFF.

V usage is TRBV5-1 and J usage is TRBJ2-3; 10 positions match TRBD2. V shed 3 bases and J 2 bases; nucleotides not matched to a gene: 9. Looked up from germline, CDR1 is SGHRS and CDR2 is YFSETQ. The CDR3 has 17 residues. CDR3 DNA sequence: TGCGCCAGCAGCTACAGAGGAGCGGGAGGGGACACAGATACGCAGTATTTT. Translating it yields CASSYRGAGGDTDTQYF.

The chain recombines TRBV6-5 with TRBJ1-1; 7 nucleotides align to TRBD1. From germline, CDR1 is MNHEY and CDR2 SVGAGI. The CDR3 loop spans 14 amino acids. V shed 7 bases, J shed 2 bases, and the junction held 7 bases outside the gene matches. CDR3 in DNA: TGTGCCAGCACCCCGACAGGGACTAACACTGAAGCTTTCTTT. It translates to CASTPTGTNTEAFF.

The rearrangement joins TRBV28 to TRBJ2-7; TRBD1 aligns across 8 bases. CDR1 MDHEN and CDR2 SYDVKM come from the germline V gene. V lost 6 bases, J lost 4 bases, and 5 bases stayed unmatched. This CDR3 contains 13 residues. CDR3 amino acids: CASRGTGGYEQYF. CDR3 bases: TGTGCCAGCAGGGGAACAGGGGGTTACGAGCAGTACTTC.

V gene TRBV4-2 combines with J gene TRBJ2-3, with D perhaps TRBD2 (5 bases). Germline CDR1 reads LGHNA; CDR2 reads YNFKEQ. Trimming left V 0 bases short and J 8 bases short, with 18 bases between. CDR3 length: 16 residues. DNA for the CDR3: TGTGCCAGCAGCCAAGATACCGAGCGGAACATTGTTACGCAGTATTTT. Encoded protein: CASSQDTERNIVTQYF.

The chain is built from TRBV7-3 and TRBJ2-3; D possibly corresponds to TRBD2 (5 bases). In germline, CDR1 is SGHTA, CDR2 FQGTGA. This CDR3 spans 13 amino acids. Trimming stripped 2 bases from V and 6 bases from J, with 9 bases between. The CDR3 protein is CASSLLGGDTQYF. The CDR3 DNA is TGTGCCAGCAGCTTATTGGGCGGGGATACGCAGTATTTT.